One sample yielded the 17 T cell receptor beta chains listed below, sequenced in a study of T cell repertoires in ileal Crohn's disease. Clones were read by immunoSEQ multiplex PCR, and TCRdb kept only the in-frame ones, dropping some. The sample yields 12,000 or so clones, approximately 78% seen once. Time point defined: neoterminal ileum biopsy at postoperative endoscopy, about 6 months after surgery. Sequencing input: ileal tissue. The origin of the receptors is an adult with Crohn's disease.

The V call is TRBV11-1, the J call TRBJ2-2, with 9 positions matching TRBD2. The ends lost 3 bases at V and 1 base at J; junction bases unmatched: 0. The CDR3 is made up of 15 amino acids. CDR1 is SGHAT and CDR2 is FQDESV in the germline V gene (reference sequence). The CDR3 DNA follows: TGTGCCAGCAGCTTGACTAGCGGGAACACCGGGGAGCTGTTTTTT. Amino acids: CASSLTSGNTGELFF.

The rearrangement uses TRBV6-1 and TRBJ2-5; tentatively, D is TRBD1 (6 bases). Germline V gene sequence: CDR1 MNHNS, CDR2 SASEGT. The V end was cut by 2 bases, the J end by 6 bases, with 16 bases between. This CDR3 is built from 15 residues. CDR3: CASSESAGARKTQYF. The CDR3 DNA is TGTGCCAGCAGTGAATCGGCAGGGGCTAGAAAGACCCAGTACTTC.

This clone was seen a handful of times. This chain connects TRBV28 to TRBJ2-7; TRBD1 matches at 11 bases. Germline values: CDR1 MDHEN, CDR2 SYDVKM. The CDR3 has 13 amino acids. The ends lost 8 bases at V and 4 bases at J; junction bases unmatched: 4. CDR3 region: CASGGQGDYEQYF. The CDR3, as DNA: TGTGCCAGCGGGGGACAGGGGGATTACGAGCAGTACTTC.

The chain recombines TRBV7-9 with TRBJ1-2, with a weak D call TRBD1 (6 bases). V was trimmed by 3 bases and J by 7 bases, leaving 15 bases between them. The CDR3 extends over 14 amino acids. Germline CDR1 reads SEHNR; CDR2 reads FQNEAQ (reference sequence). CDR3 in DNA: TGTGCCAGCAGCTTTGGGGGCGCGGAGAGTGGCTACACCTTC. It encodes CASSFGGAESGYTF.

This clone was observed a few times. The rearrangement joins TRBV7-9 to TRBJ1-1; a possible D gene is TRBD1 (6 bases). The CDR3 totals 15 residues. Germline CDR1 SEHNR, CDR2 FQNEAQ (reference sequence). The V and J ends lost 1 base and 0 bases respectively, with 9 bases between them. The CDR3 nucleotides read TGTGCCAGCAGCTTAGGGGGACACCTGAACACTGAAGCTTTCTTT. Translating it yields CASSLGGHLNTEAFF.

With regard to this clone: Other DNA sequences from this sample encode an identical CDR3 as well. The V call is TRBV5-1, the J call TRBJ1-6; TRBD1 matches 7 bases. With V trimmed by 1 base and J by 7 bases, 5 bases remained unmatched. In germline, CDR1 is SGHRS, CDR2 YFSETQ. This CDR3 region has 15 residues. The CDR3 spells CASSLQTGYNSPLHF. In DNA form, the CDR3 reads TGCGCCAGCAGCTTGCAGACAGGGTACAATTCACCCCTCCACTTT.

This clone was seen only a few times. V and J are TRBV5-1 and TRBJ1-3; D may be TRBD1 (6 bases). This CDR3 has 15 residues. With 4 bases removed from V and 0 bases from J, the gap between germline ends came to 11 bases. CDR1 and CDR2 from the germline V gene are SGHRS and YFSETQ. The CDR3 DNA reads as TGCGCCAGCAGCATGACAGGCCTCTCTGGAAACACCATATATTTT. It yields the protein CASSMTGLSGNTIYF.

The CDR3 bases are TGTGCCAGCAGCCAATTTGGCCAACGACTAGCGGGCAACAATGAGCAGTTCTTC. Translated, it gives CASSQFGQRLAGNNEQFF. V is TRBV4-2 and J is TRBJ2-1, with TRBD2 identical over 10 bases. CDR3 length: 18 residues. Unmatched junction bases numbered 12, after V lost 2 bases and J lost 5 bases. Germline V gene sequence: CDR1 LGHNA, CDR2 YNFKEQ.

The chain couples TRBV14 to TRBJ2-2; 8 nucleotides match TRBD2. Germline CDR1 reads SGHDN; CDR2 reads FVKESK. The V segment lost 0 bases and the J segment 5 bases; nucleotides outside the gene matches: 5. The CDR3 runs 16 residues. The CDR3 region has the DNA TGTGCCAGCAGCCAAGACGGAGCGGGAGTAACCGGGGAGCTGTTTTTT. Residues: CASSQDGAGVTGELFF. The whole variable domain, remainder taken from reference TRBV14 and TRBJ2-2, is EAGVTQFPSHSVIEKGQTVTLRCDPISGHDNLYWYRRVMGKEIKFLLHFVKESKQDESGMPNNRFLAERTGGTYSTLKVQPAELEDSGVYFCASSQDGAGVTGELFFGEGSRLTVL.

This clone was seen just once. V is TRBV6-1 and J is TRBJ1-1, with TRBD1 matching 8 bases. The CDR3 is 14 residues long. V dropped 3 bases and J dropped 3; count of bases not matched to a gene: 3. Germline V gene lookup returns CDR1 MNHNS and CDR2 SASEGT. This CDR3 is CASSEGQVYTEAFF. For the CDR3, the DNA is TGTGCCAGCAGTGAGGGACAGGTGTACACTGAAGCTTTCTTT.

Concerning this clone: One end of the junction varies from germline; a read error may be responsible. This rearrangement joins TRBV11-3 to TRBJ2-2; possible D gene TRBD1, 6 bases. Germline lookup yields CDR1 SGHNT and CDR2 YENEEA. The CDR3 length is 15 residues. The CDR3 DNA reads as TGTGCCAGCAGCTTACACCAGGGGAACCCCGGGGAGCTGTTTTTT. This codes for CASSLHQGNPGELFF.

This chain uses TRBV29-1 with TRBJ2-3, with 12 bases aligning to TRBD2. V trimming: 8 bases; J trimming: 3 bases; junction bases outside the gene matches: 6. Germline CDR1 and CDR2: SQVTM and ANQGSEA. The CDR3 length is 14 residues. The CDR3 region is CSTKGTSGTDTQYF. The CDR3 region has the DNA TGCAGCACCAAGGGGACTAGCGGGACAGATACGCAGTATTTT.

This clone was seen a few times. The chain recombines TRBV4-1 with TRBJ2-1, with D perhaps TRBD2 (6 bases). Looked up from germline, CDR1 is MGHRA and CDR2 is YSYEKL. The CDR3 is 18 amino acids. V shed 1 base and J shed 0 bases, with 16 bases lying between them. The CDR3 loop reads CASSQVPGLADSYNEQFF. The CDR3 coding sequence is TGCGCCAGCAGCCAAGTCCCTGGTTTAGCGGACTCCTACAATGAGCAGTTCTTC.

The chain carries TRBV9 and TRBJ2-1, with 11 bases fitting TRBD2. Germline CDR1 is SGDLS and CDR2 is YYNGEE. The CDR3 runs 15 residues. The trim removed 4 bases at V and 9 bases at J, leaving 9 bases unmatched. CDR3 sequence reads: CASSRTSGGSSEQFF. As DNA, the CDR3 is TGTGCCAGCAGCCGCACTAGCGGGGGATCATCTGAGCAGTTCTTC.

This clone has a handful of counts. V and J are TRBV6-5 and TRBJ1-6; D is ambiguous. Germline CDR1 is MNHEY and CDR2 is SVGAGI. The V and J ends lost 4 bases and 9 bases respectively, with 13 bases between them. The CDR3 covers 14 residues. CDR3 amino acids: CASSWEPYVSPLHF. In DNA form, the CDR3 reads TGTGCCAGCAGTTGGGAGCCTTACGTTTCACCCCTCCACTTT.

The J gene is TRBJ2-5, the V gene TRBV10-3, with D unclear. V was pared by 4 bases and J by 1 base, with 7 bases between. Germline V gene data show CDR1 as ENHRY and CDR2 as SYGVKD. The CDR3 sequence is 13 residues long. This CDR3 reads CAISVGFQETQYF. The CDR3 DNA reads TGTGCCATCAGTGTGGGCTTCCAAGAGACCCAGTACTTC.

The V gene is TRBV5-1, the J gene TRBJ2-2; a possible D gene is TRBD1 (6 bases). Trimming shortened V by 8 bases and J by 3 bases, and 11 bases separated the two germline ends. The V gene's germline CDR1 is SGHRS and CDR2 YFSETQ. This CDR3 has 13 amino acids. CDR3 bases: TGCGCCAGTCGGGACACCGACACCGGGGAGCTGTTTTTT. Amino acids: CASRDTDTGELFF. The complete variable domain, with remaining parts taken from reference TRBV5-1 and TRBJ2-2, reads KAGVTQTPRYLIKTRGQQVTLSCSPISGHRSVSWYQQTPGQGLQFLFEYFSETQRNKGNFPGRFSGRQFSNSRSEMNVSTLELGDSALYLCASRDTDTGELFFGEGSRLTVL.